Detailed here is one T cell receptor (beta chain). This sample was included in a study of blood T cell repertoires in COVID-19. About the research overall: Sites across the United States, Italy and Spain contributed samples from acute and convalescent COVID-19.

Sequenced by immunoSEQ multiplex PCR; TCRdb stores in-frame clones only, minus some. The data hold about 68,000 clones, with around 84% observed a single time. The CDR3 extends over 15 amino acids. The germline V gene has CDR1 SGHTA and CDR2 FQGTGA. V dropped 5 bases and J dropped 7; count of bases not matched to a gene: 9. Material: peripheral blood. The receptor comes from a man between 45 and 60 years old with acute or convalescent COVID-19. J is TRBJ2-1 and V is TRBV7-3, with 9 bases matching TRBD2. The CDR3 sequence is CASSRAGTSLNEQFF. The CDR3 DNA sequence: TGTGCCAGCAGCCGGGCCGGGACTAGCCTTAATGAGCAGTTCTTC.